This TCR beta chain appears in the sequencing data of a study of blood T cell repertoires in COVID-19. Study-level information: Donors in the United States, Italy and Spain gave samples during acute or convalescent COVID-19.

Germline lookup yields CDR1 KGHSH and CDR2 LQKENI. There are 16 residues in the CDR3. V lost 2 bases and J lost 6; bases outside the gene matches: 8. In the source study's methods: Reference gene primer amplification gave nucleated cell count estimates. Some clones are missing from TCRdb's copy, which holds only in-frame ones; the method was immunoSEQ multiplex PCR. The D gene and trimming were derived from the DNA, and the V and J assignments and clone size from that table. Of 140,000 to 150,000 clones listed, around four fifths are singletons. This clone has a single count. Sample: peripheral blood. This sequence originates from a human donor in a cohort sampled during active COVID-19. The chain employs TRBV18 and TRBJ1-2; 11 bases align to TRBD1. This CDR3 reads CASSPAVPGQGDGYTF. The CDR3 bases are TGTGCCAGCTCACCAGCAGTACCGGGACAGGGGGATGGCTACACCTTC.